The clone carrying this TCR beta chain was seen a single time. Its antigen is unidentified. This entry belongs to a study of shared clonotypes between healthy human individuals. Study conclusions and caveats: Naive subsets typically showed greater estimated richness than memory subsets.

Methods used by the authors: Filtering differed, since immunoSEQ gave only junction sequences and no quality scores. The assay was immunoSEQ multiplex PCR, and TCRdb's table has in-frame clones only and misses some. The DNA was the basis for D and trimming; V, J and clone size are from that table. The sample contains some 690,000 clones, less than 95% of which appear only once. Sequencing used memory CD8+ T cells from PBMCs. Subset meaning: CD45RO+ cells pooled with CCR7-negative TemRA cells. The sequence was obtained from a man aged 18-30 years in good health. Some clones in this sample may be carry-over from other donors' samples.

CDR3 nucleotides: TGTGCCAGTACCGACCAGTTAGCCGCATCGGACTCTGGAAACACCATATATTTT. Translated: CASTDQLAASDSGNTIYF. The chain employs TRBV19 and TRBJ1-3, with D unresolved. The CDR3 sequence is 18 residues long. Germline lookup yields CDR1 LNHDA and CDR2 SQIVND (reference sequence). Trimming stripped 7 bases from V and 0 bases from J, with 22 bases between.